These 18 T cell receptor beta chains were sequenced from one sample in a study of patients and donors after allogeneic stem cell transplantation. TCRdb passed the RT-PCR reads through MiXCR, listing each CDR3 protein once. The table records tens of thousands of distinct CDR3 sequences, roughly 14% of them present only once. The material sequenced was blood, either unsorted or a sorted T cell fraction (not recorded which). The receptors originated from a human donor who was either an allogeneic HSCT recipient or a stem cell or donor lymphocyte infusion donor (not recorded which). It is not recorded whose cells these are; they may come from a transplant donor.

In regard to this clonotype: A read error is possible here, since a much larger clone lies one base away. The chain couples TRBV5-1 to TRBJ1-2; unclear D gene. The CDR3 runs 13 residues. V lost 0 bases to trimming and J lost 2 bases, with 5 bases between them. Per germline, CDR1 SGHRS and CDR2 YFSETQ. The CDR3 loop reads CASSLVVNYGYTF. The CDR3 DNA is TGCGCCAGCAGCTTGGTTGTAAACTATGGCTACACCTTC.

The chain has TRBV15 and TRBJ2-7; tentative D call: TRBD2 (6 bases). Trimming left V 7 bases short and J 0 bases short, with 19 bases between. There are 16 residues in the CDR3. Germline V gene lookup returns CDR1 LNHNV and CDR2 YYDKDF (reference sequence). For the CDR3, the DNA is TGTGCCACCACCACGGGGGTTGCCGGGAGCTCCTACGAGCAGTACTTC. This codes for CATTTGVAGSSYEQYF.

V usage is TRBV18 and J usage is TRBJ1-1; 7 nucleotides line up with TRBD1. Germline V gene lookup returns CDR1 KGHSH and CDR2 LQKENI. Trimming at V came to 0 bases and at J to 0 bases, leaving 4 bases not matched to a gene. CDR3 size: 16 residues. The CDR3 protein is CASSPPGGTVNTEAFF. As DNA, the CDR3 is TGTGCCAGCTCACCACCGGGAGGGACAGTGAACACTGAAGCTTTCTTT.

The table lists this clonotype with many counts. The chain couples TRBV12-3 or TRBV12-4 to TRBJ2-5; D gene ambiguous. The V end was cut by 1 base, the J end by 2 bases, with 5 bases between. The CDR3 is 13 amino acids. CDR3 protein: CASSLGQQETQYF. Here the CDR3 DNA reads TGTGCCAGCAGTTTAGGGCAGCAAGAGACCCAGTACTTC.

DNA for the CDR3: TGTGCCATCAGTGATCGCCTAGCGGATTCCAAAAACATTCAGTACTTC. Encoded protein: CAISDRLADSKNIQYF. This rearrangement joins TRBV10-3 to TRBJ2-4; 7 bases match TRBD2. V trimming: 3 bases; J trimming: 2 bases; junction bases outside the gene matches: 7. CDR1 and CDR2 from the germline V gene are ENHRY and SYGVKD. The CDR3 consists of 16 residues.

This clonotype was picked up a small number of times. The chain joins TRBV12-5 to TRBJ2-1, with 9 positions matching TRBD2. Germline trimming cut 6 bases from V and 6 bases from J; bases unmatched to any gene: 9. The CDR3 sequence is 15 residues long. CDR1 and CDR2 (germline): LGHNT, FRNRAP. The CDR3 coding sequence is TGTGCTAGTGGCCTGATAGCGGGAGCTCGCAATGAGCAGTTCTTC. This sequence encodes CASGLIAGARNEQFF.

By frequency in the sample, this clonotype is medium-sized. This chain uses TRBV5-4 with TRBJ1-1; D not certain. Germline loops: CDR1 SGHNT, CDR2 YYREEE (reference sequence). Trimming removed 4 bases from V and 1 base from J, with 8 bases in between. This CDR3 is 13 amino acids long. For the CDR3, the DNA is TGTGCCAGCAGCGAGGGAAGGAACACTGAAGCTTTCTTT. Encoded protein: CASSEGRNTEAFF.

This clonotype was picked up a small number of times. The V call is TRBV4-1, the J call TRBJ1-2; D is unclear. This CDR3 comprises 14 residues. Trimming left V 3 bases short and J 0 bases short, with 8 bases between. The germline gives CDR1 MGHRA, CDR2 YSYEKL. Here the CDR3 reads CASSQEIANYGYTF. CDR3 sequence (DNA): TGCGCCAGCAGCCAGGAGATAGCTAACTATGGCTACACCTTC.

This chain uses TRBV5-1 with TRBJ2-7; the D is unclear. This CDR3 contains 15 residues. V was pared by 0 bases and J by 4 bases, with 14 bases between. Germline V gene lookup returns CDR1 SGHRS and CDR2 YFSETQ. The CDR3 DNA follows: TGCGCCAGCAGCTTGGAGCTTACGAGGCCTTACGAGCAGTACTTC. Translation: CASSLELTRPYEQYF.

This clonotype was observed a few times. The chain combines TRBV7-6 with TRBJ2-3; D possibly corresponds to TRBD1 (5 bases). With 3 bases removed from V and 2 bases from J, the gap between germline ends came to 15 bases. The germline gives CDR1 SGHVS, CDR2 FNYEAQ. The CDR3 is made up of 16 amino acids. CDR3: CASSFSDTEPTDTQYF. As DNA, the CDR3 is TGTGCCAGCAGCTTCTCGGACACAGAACCCACAGATACGCAGTATTTT.

In its sample, this clonotype was seen a few times. The chain recombines TRBV7-9 with TRBJ2-1, with 7 bases that match TRBD2. CDR3 size: 15 residues. The germline V gene encodes CDR1 SEHNR and CDR2 FQNEAQ (reference sequence). Trimming removed 11 bases from V and 0 bases from J; junction bases left unmatched: 10. CDR3: CAGQLALSSYNEQFF. The CDR3 DNA is TGTGCCGGCCAACTAGCGTTAAGCTCCTACAATGAGCAGTTCTTC.

This chain joins TRBV12-3 or TRBV12-4 and TRBJ2-7; D not resolved. The CDR3 length is 14 residues. V was clipped by 1 base and J by 5 bases, with 12 bases between them. This CDR3 reads CASSLDLHRDEQYF. In nucleotides, the CDR3 is TGTGCCAGCAGTTTAGATCTGCACCGCGACGAGCAGTACTTC.

This clonotype was counted a few times. The chain couples TRBV10-3 to TRBJ1-4, with no clear D. The germline V gene encodes CDR1 ENHRY and CDR2 SYGVKD. CDR3 length: 16 residues. V dropped 3 bases and J dropped 5 bases, with 16 bases sitting between them. CDR3 protein: CAISEDGRVTNEKLFF. In DNA form, the CDR3 reads TGTGCCATCAGTGAAGATGGCAGAGTGACGAATGAAAAACTGTTTTTT.

This clonotype occurred a few times. The chain joins TRBV9 to TRBJ1-3, with D possibly being TRBD1 (6 bases). V was cut by 4 bases and J by 0 bases, with 14 bases left in between. CDR3 length: 16 amino acids. Germline V lookup: CDR1 SGDLS, CDR2 YYNGEE. The CDR3 loop is CASSPRWGPSGNTIYF. CDR3 nucleotides: TGTGCCAGCAGCCCGAGATGGGGGCCCTCTGGAAACACCATATATTTT.

Comment on this clonotype: This sequence may be a read error, since a much larger clone differs from it by one base. The chain employs TRBV6-6 and TRBJ1-1; no clear D. Germline CDR1 reads MNHNY; CDR2 reads SVGAGI (reference sequence). With 1 base removed from V and 7 bases from J, the gap between germline ends came to 13 bases. The CDR3 is made up of 14 amino acids. CDR3: CASSYLRAGIEAFF. CDR3 in DNA: TGTGCCAGCAGTTACTTGAGGGCGGGAATTGAAGCTTTCTTT.

This clonotype was found a few times. V is TRBV24-1 and J is TRBJ2-5; D is possibly TRBD1 (6 bases). V dropped 0 bases and J dropped 3 bases, with 10 bases sitting between them. Germline V lookup: CDR1 KGHDR, CDR2 SFDVKD. The CDR3 totals 15 residues. The chain's CDR3 is CATSDLGQKKETQYF. The CDR3 DNA is TGTGCCACCAGTGATTTGGGACAGAAAAAAGAGACCCAGTACTTC.

At least ten counts were recorded for this clonotype. CDR3 in DNA: TGTGCCAGCAGTAGACAGGTGTCTGGCTACACCTTC. This sequence encodes CASSRQVSGYTF. V is TRBV12-3 or TRBV12-4 and J is TRBJ1-2; possibly TRBD1 for D (6 bases). The CDR3 length is 12 residues. Trimming left V 5 bases short and J 7 bases short, with 11 bases between.

In this sample, this clonotype turned up many times. This chain connects TRBV27 to TRBJ1-2, with D unclear. The V end was cut by 0 bases, the J end by 4 bases, with 6 bases between. From germline, CDR1 is MNHEY and CDR2 SMNVEV (reference sequence). This CDR3 region has 13 residues. The chain's CDR3 is CASSLSAVYGYTF. DNA of the CDR3: TGTGCCAGCAGTTTATCGGCAGTCTATGGCTACACCTTC.